The clone carrying this T cell receptor (beta chain) came up many times. The antigen remains unidentified. The V and J ends lost 3 bases and 7 bases, in that order; junction bases with no gene match: 6. The CDR3 totals 13 residues. The V gene's germline CDR1 is DFQATT and CDR2 SNEGSKA (reference sequence). The source of the sample is a study of T-cell reconstitution after alpha-beta-depleted transplantation in children. Preparation of the TCRbeta library used unique molecular identifiers. MiXCR, applied by TCRdb to the PCR reads, yields one record per CDR3 protein. Seen here are roughly 250,000 distinct CDR3 sequences, less than 9% observed once, and the top ten hold 6.3%. Broader study findings: One year post-transplant, T-cell counts and diversity were largely derived from T cells produced anew.

This material consisted of PBMCs, mostly from graft donor cells, taken 180 days after TCRalphabeta/CD19-depleted stem cell transplant. This clonotype originated in a male patient between 5 and 17 years old who had a stem cell transplant for acute lymphoblastic leukemia, so the T cells may come from the graft donor. The chain has TRBV20-1 and TRBJ2-7, with 10 bases that match TRBD2. CDR3 in DNA: TGCAGTGCTAGGCTAGCGGGAGCCTTGGAGCAGTACTTC. It codes for CSARLAGALEQYF.